These 14 T cell receptor beta chains came from one sample sequenced in a study of T cell repertoires in cytomegalovirus infection. For these TCRs, the target antigens are not known. One entry per CDR3 protein results from TCRdb running MiXCR on the reads. The table has some 700,000 distinct CDR3 sequences, roughly 33% seen once. Sequenced material: cultured PBMCs, taken from culture after CMV antigen stimulation. The receptors stem from a human donor in good health (CMV status not recorded). Some clones in this sample may be carry-over from other donors' samples.

This chain joins TRBV20-1 and TRBJ2-3, with 7 bases that match TRBD2. J gave up 4 bases and V 0 bases, and 10 bases lay outside the gene matches. In germline, CDR1 is DFQATT, CDR2 SNEGSKA (reference sequence). The CDR3 is made up of 16 amino acids. The chain's CDR3 is CSARDAHRGGPDTQYF. Here the CDR3 DNA reads TGCAGTGCTAGAGACGCCCATCGCGGGGGACCAGATACGCAGTATTTT.

This clonotype was observed at least ten times. The chain carries TRBV7-2 and TRBJ1-6; D uncertain. This CDR3 contains 17 residues. The V and J ends lost 1 base and 10 bases respectively, with 20 bases between them. The germline CDR1 and CDR2 sequences are SGHTA and FQGNSA. The CDR3 here is CASSLEGRLMVFSPLHF. CDR3 nucleotide sequence: TGTGCCAGCAGCTTAGAGGGCAGATTGATGGTTTTCTCACCCCTCCACTTT.

Comments on this clonotype: One end of the junction does not line up with germline, which may come from a read error. The chain employs TRBV7-9 and TRBJ1-2, with D perhaps TRBD1 (6 bases). The length of the CDR3 is 13 residues. Germline loops: CDR1 SEHNR, CDR2 FQNEAQ (reference sequence). This CDR3 is CASGLGGGYGYTF. The CDR3 nucleotides read TGTGCCAGCGGCTTAGGAGGGGGATATGGCTACACCTTC.

The chain employs TRBV7-9 and TRBJ2-5; TRBD1 might be the D (6 bases). The CDR3 contains 16 residues. The V and J ends lost 2 bases and 5 bases respectively, with 18 bases between them. CDR1 and CDR2 (germline): SEHNR, FQNEAQ (reference sequence). The chain's CDR3 is CASSLSGTSRWETQYF. DNA for the CDR3: TGTGCCAGCAGCTTATCGGGGACATCTAGGTGGGAGACCCAGTACTTC.

The chain has TRBV7-4 and TRBJ2-1; the match to TRBD2 covers 7 bases. The germline CDR1 and CDR2 sequences are SGHVT and SQSDAQ. J was trimmed by 7 bases and V by 5 bases; bases with no gene match: 8. This CDR3 has 14 amino acids. DNA of the CDR3: TGTGCCAGCAGCAGCGGGGAGGCCGGGAATGAGCAGTTCTTC. Protein sequence: CASSSGEAGNEQFF.

To note about this clonotype: One end of the junction is discordant with germline, which a read error may explain. The rearrangement uses TRBV3-1 and TRBJ1-6; D remains unclear. The CDR3 spans 15 residues. CDR1 LGHDT and CDR2 YNNKEL come from the germline V gene (reference sequence). The CDR3 coding sequence is TGTGCCAGCAGCCAAGGAGACGCTACCTATTCTCCCCTCCACTTT. Its translation is CASSQGDATYSPLHF.

This clonotype was found a few times. The V gene is TRBV27, the J gene TRBJ1-4; D not certain. This CDR3 has 16 residues. The germline V and J ends were trimmed by 3 bases and 8 bases, with 19 bases remaining between them. From germline, CDR1 is MNHEY and CDR2 SMNVEV (reference sequence). The CDR3 is CASSFSRSPGIEKLFF. The CDR3 DNA follows: TGTGCCAGCAGTTTTTCCAGGTCCCCCGGAATAGAAAAACTGTTTTTT.

This clonotype was seen a few times. J is TRBJ2-3 and V is TRBV4-1; no firm D call. The V gene's germline CDR1 is MGHRA and CDR2 YSYEKL. V dropped 3 bases and J dropped 5 bases, with 15 bases sitting between them. The CDR3 has 15 residues. The CDR3 protein is CASSHLDLGRDTQYF. Here the CDR3 DNA reads TGCGCCAGCAGCCACCTCGACCTGGGCAGAGATACGCAGTATTTT.

V is TRBV12-3 or TRBV12-4 and J is TRBJ1-1; the D gene is possibly TRBD1 (6 bases). The CDR3 extends over 13 amino acids. Trimming removed 1 base at V and 7 bases at J, with 10 bases between. CDR3 nucleotide sequence: TGTGCCAGCAGTTTAGGGACAGCAGGTGAAGCTTTCTTT. Translated, it gives CASSLGTAGEAFF.

The V and J genes are TRBV6-2 or TRBV6-3 and TRBJ2-7; possible D gene TRBD2, 6 bases. From germline, CDR1 is MNHEY and CDR2 SVGEGT. Trimming cost V 1 base and J 0 bases, with 7 bases left between them. The CDR3 totals 14 residues. The CDR3 sequence is CASSYYGSSYEQYF. CDR3 DNA sequence: TGTGCCAGCAGTTACTACGGGAGCTCCTACGAGCAGTACTTC.

The V gene is TRBV12-3 or TRBV12-4, the J gene TRBJ2-7, with 7 bases that match TRBD1. V trimming: 4 bases; J trimming: 5 bases; junction bases outside the gene matches: 5. This CDR3 has 13 residues. CDR3 sequence (DNA): TGTGCCAGCAGTTACGGGACAGCCGACGAGCAGTACTTC. Translation gives CASSYGTADEQYF.

This chain joins TRBV20-1 and TRBJ2-3; TRBD2 matches at 8 bases. The V segment lost 6 bases and the J segment 1 base; nucleotides outside the gene matches: 6. The CDR3 has 14 amino acids. Germline V gene lookup returns CDR1 DFQATT and CDR2 SNEGSKA (reference sequence). The DNA of the CDR3 is TGCAGTGCCCCAAGAGCGGGGGGCACAGATACGCAGTATTTT. It codes for CSAPRAGGTDTQYF.

This clonotype was picked up a small number of times. Here the CDR3 reads CASSLDGGGFYNEQFF. In nucleotides, the CDR3 is TGTGCCAGCAGCTTAGACGGGGGAGGTTTCTACAATGAGCAGTTCTTC. The V and J genes are TRBV7-2 and TRBJ2-1, with D perhaps matching TRBD2 (6 bases). CDR3 length: 16 amino acids. Germline V gene sequence: CDR1 SGHTA, CDR2 FQGNSA. Trimming removed 1 base from V and 3 bases from J, with 13 bases in between.

This clonotype came up a few times. The rearrangement links TRBV7-8 to TRBJ2-1, with 9 bases lining up with TRBD2. Unmatched junction bases numbered 9, after V lost 3 bases and J lost 3 bases. CDR1 is SGHVS, CDR2 FQNEAQ, per germline. The CDR3 is 17 amino acids. CDR3 in DNA: TGTGCCAGCAGCTTTAGCCCGTGGACTAGCGACTACAATGAGCAGTTCTTC. Translation: CASSFSPWTSDYNEQFF.